This T cell receptor beta chain was sequenced for a study of beta chain features in type 1 diabetes. Study at large: Comparable age, gender and cell yields were observed in patients relative to healthy donors. General study results and limits: Naive, central memory and Treg TCRB repertoires appeared more alike in patients than in healthy donors. Shorter TCRB CDR3s, moderately but significantly so, were found in Type 1 diabetes patients in all four CD4+ subsets.

To note about this clone: What it binds is unknown.

The ends were cut back, 10 bases at V and 5 bases at J, with 14 bases in the middle. This CDR3 contains 12 residues. Germline CDR1 and CDR2: MNHNS and SASEGT. All of the isolated RNA was reverse transcribed, so expressed TCRB transcripts were sequenced. Sequencing was performed with immunoSEQ multiplex PCR; in TCRdb, only in-frame clones are kept and a portion is missing. The data show hundreds of thousands of clones, with roughly 15% seen just once and more than 0.025% held by the top ten. The TCR comes from a woman aged 40 to 50 in good health. The chain carries TRBV6-1 and TRBJ2-5; TRBD1 is a possible D gene (5 bases). Specimen: naive CD4+ T cells from blood. CDR3 region: CATGHSRETQYF. For the CDR3, the DNA is TGTGCCACCGGACACAGCCGGGAGACCCAGTACTTC.